The 10 T cell receptor beta chains reported below all come from one sample, sequenced in a study of beta chain features in type 1 diabetes. Investigators reverse transcribed all isolated RNA, so they sequenced expressed TCRB transcripts. Clones were read by immunoSEQ multiplex PCR, and TCRdb kept only the in-frame ones, dropping some. The sample lists 900,000 or so clones, under 20% occurring once. Sequences were obtained from naive CD4+ T cells from blood. These TCRs come from a woman aged 18-29 years in good health.

The chain recombines TRBV28 with TRBJ2-1; perhaps TRBD2 as D (6 bases). CDR3 length equals 12 residues. Germline CDR1 reads MDHEN; CDR2 reads SYDVKM. The V end was cut by 8 bases, the J end by 6 bases, with 11 bases between. The CDR3 nucleotides are TGTGCCAGCGGGGCTAGCGCCAATGAGCAGTTCTTC. It is translated as CASGASANEQFF.

The rearrangement joins TRBV5-1 to TRBJ2-7; possibly TRBD2 for D (5 bases). CDR1 is SGHRS and CDR2 is YFSETQ in the germline V gene. The CDR3 is made up of 12 amino acids. Here the CDR3 DNA reads TGCGCTGTTGAGGCCGCGGGCTACGAGCAGTACTTC. This gives the protein CAVEAAGYEQYF.

The rearrangement uses TRBV28 and TRBJ1-2; 7 nucleotides align to TRBD1. V shed 3 bases and J 8 bases; nucleotides not matched to a gene: 3. Germline V gene data show CDR1 as MDHEN and CDR2 as SYDVKM. The CDR3 sequence is 12 residues long. The CDR3: CASSFTGDGYTF. The CDR3 DNA is TGTGCCAGCAGTTTTACAGGGGACGGCTACACCTTC.

The chain is built from TRBV27 and TRBJ1-2; 9 bases map to TRBD1. The CDR3 has 14 residues. Germline loops: CDR1 MNHEY, CDR2 SMNVEV (reference sequence). Germline trimming cut 5 bases from V and 4 bases from J; bases unmatched to any gene: 5. In DNA form, the CDR3 reads TGTGCCAGCAGTGCCACAGGGGGCAGCTATGGCTACACCTTC. Translated: CASSATGGSYGYTF.

Regarding this clone: The sample contains more than one DNA sequence encoding this CDR3. V is TRBV2 and J is TRBJ2-5; TRBD1 matches 7 bases. V was pared by 7 bases and J by 1 base, with 3 bases of the junction left unmatched. This CDR3 contains 13 residues. The germline gives CDR1 SNHLY, CDR2 FYNNEI. Here the CDR3 reads CASMRDSQETQYF. For the CDR3, the DNA is TGTGCCAGCATGAGGGACAGCCAAGAGACCCAGTACTTC.

The rearrangement links TRBV6-1 to TRBJ2-5; D is perhaps TRBD1 (5 bases). CDR1 MNHNS and CDR2 SASEGT come from the germline V gene. The CDR3 extends over 15 amino acids. V was shortened by 7 bases and J by 1 base, with 16 bases between the two germline ends. DNA for the CDR3: TGTGCCAGCACCGAAGTTGGGGCCCTCCAAGAGACCCAGTACTTC. Translating gives CASTEVGALQETQYF.

The chain recombines TRBV28 with TRBJ1-5; the D is unclear. This CDR3 comprises 14 residues. The V end was cut by 5 bases, the J end by 3 bases, with 11 bases between. Looked up from germline, CDR1 is MDHEN and CDR2 is SYDVKM. The DNA of the CDR3 is TGTGCCAGCAGTGTGGGCCTCACCAATCAGCCCCAGCATTTT. This gives the protein CASSVGLTNQPQHF.

The J gene is TRBJ2-7, the V gene TRBV10-2, with a tentative D call TRBD2 (6 bases). CDR1 WSHSY and CDR2 SAAADI come from the germline V gene. Trimming left V 2 bases short and J 6 bases short, with 11 bases between. This CDR3 has 13 amino acids. The CDR3 sequence: CASSEGTRGEQYF. The CDR3 DNA reads TGCGCCAGCAGTGAGGGGACTCGTGGCGAGCAGTACTTC.

This clone appeared a few times. In nucleotides, the CDR3 is TGTGCCACCAGCATTGATCGAGGTTCCGGGGAGCTGTTTTTT. Translating gives CATSIDRGSGELFF. The chain uses TRBV15 and TRBJ2-2; D gene unclear. The ends were cut back, 4 bases at V and 6 bases at J, with 12 bases in the middle. Germline V gene lookup returns CDR1 LNHNV and CDR2 YYDKDF (reference sequence). This CDR3 is built from 14 residues.

The rearrangement joins TRBV4-2 to TRBJ2-2; TRBD2 agrees at 7 bases. Germline loops: CDR1 LGHNA, CDR2 YNFKEQ. The V gene end was trimmed by 0 bases and the J gene end by 1 base; junction bases not matched to a gene: 2. There are 16 residues in the CDR3. The CDR3 sequence: CASSQDSGVNTGELFF. CDR3 nucleotide sequence: TGTGCCAGCAGCCAAGACAGCGGGGTGAACACCGGGGAGCTGTTTTTT.